The 20 T cell receptor beta chains below were found in one sample sequenced in a study of CD8 T cells in ankylosing spondylitis. TCRdb reprocessed the 5' RACE reads via MiXCR and lists one record per CDR3 protein. The repertoire has fewer than 650,000 distinct CDR3 sequences, approximately 12% of them found once; the top ten carry 6.8%. The study's findings and limits: There was a TCR beta motif, made of several highly homologous variants, that appeared characteristic of ankylosing spondylitis blood.

These receptors have no known antigen. The material sequenced was blood, either unsorted or a sorted T cell fraction (not recorded which). The source of these receptors is a male donor with ankylosing spondylitis.

This clonotype turned up a few times. This chain links TRBV20-1 with TRBJ1-6; a possible D gene is TRBD1 (5 bases). The CDR3 consists of 12 residues. V was pared by 4 bases and J by 10 bases, with 11 bases between. The germline V gene encodes CDR1 DFQATT and CDR2 SNEGSKA (reference sequence). As DNA, the CDR3 is TGCAGTGCTACGGGGGAAGAATCACCCCTCCACTTT. This encodes CSATGEESPLHF.

The chain recombines TRBV4-2 with TRBJ2-1; no definite D call. The V gene lost 2 bases and the J gene lost 5 bases, with 7 bases spanning the gap. Per the germline V gene, CDR1 is LGHNA and CDR2 is YNFKEQ. The CDR3 sequence is 13 residues long. DNA of the CDR3: TGTGCCAGCAGCCAAACTTTCGACAATGAGCAGTTCTTC. This sequence encodes CASSQTFDNEQFF.

The sample holds a few counts of this clonotype. The DNA of the CDR3 is TGTGCCACCAGCGGAACCTTCACCGGGGAGCTGTTTTTT. Its translation: CATSGTFTGELFF. The chain employs TRBV15 and TRBJ2-2, with unresolved D. CDR1 is LNHNV, CDR2 YYDKDF, per germline (reference sequence). The CDR3 extends over 13 amino acids. The V and J ends lost 5 bases and 4 bases respectively, with 8 bases between them.

This clonotype was recorded a few times. V is TRBV7-8 and J is TRBJ2-2, with D possibly TRBD2 on 5 matching bases. Deletions cut 4 bases from V and 5 bases from J, with 11 bases between. Germline V lookup: CDR1 SGHVS, CDR2 FQNEAQ. This CDR3 has 14 amino acids. CDR3 sequence reads: CASSSWTPTGELFF. CDR3 coding DNA: TGTGCCAGCAGCTCCTGGACTCCGACCGGGGAGCTGTTTTTT.

This sequence joins TRBV10-3 and TRBJ2-1; 13 bases line up with TRBD2. The V gene end was trimmed by 6 bases and the J gene end by 5 bases; junction bases not matched to a gene: 7. CDR3 size: 16 residues. From germline, CDR1 is ENHRY and CDR2 SYGVKD. The CDR3 here is CAIRATSGRSNNEQFF. The DNA for the CDR3 is TGTGCCATCAGAGCGACTAGCGGGAGGTCTAACAATGAGCAGTTCTTC.

The chain links TRBV19 to TRBJ2-1; D is ambiguous. The germline V gene encodes CDR1 LNHDA and CDR2 SQIVND (reference sequence). CDR3 length: 11 residues. The CDR3 DNA is TGTGCAGCAACTTTTGGCAATGAGCAGTTCTTC. Its translation: CAATFGNEQFF.

The chain has TRBV12-3 or TRBV12-4 and TRBJ1-2; the D gene is possibly TRBD1 (5 bases). V lost 5 bases and J lost 8, with 12 bases in between. The CDR3 has 12 residues. The CDR3 sequence: CASSVEGRGYTF. As DNA, the CDR3 is TGTGCCAGCAGTGTTGAGGGGCGGGGCTACACCTTC.

The J gene is TRBJ2-1, the V gene TRBV5-6; D call uncertain. The CDR3 consists of 14 residues. Trimming took 2 bases from V and 5 from J, leaving 11 bases between them. Germline assignment: CDR1 SGHDT and CDR2 YYEEEE. CDR3 region: CASSFGDAHNEQFF. The DNA of the CDR3 is TGTGCCAGCAGCTTTGGAGACGCCCACAATGAGCAGTTCTTC.

This clonotype was counted many times. The J gene is TRBJ2-1, the V gene TRBV5-1; 11 bases line up with TRBD2. The ends lost 4 bases at V and 5 bases at J; junction bases unmatched: 5. This CDR3 has 15 amino acids. Germline values: CDR1 SGHRS, CDR2 YFSETQ. The CDR3: CASSVLAGENNEQFF. The CDR3 nucleotides are TGCGCCAGCAGCGTACTAGCGGGGGAGAACAATGAGCAGTTCTTC.

Only a few counts were recorded for this clonotype. The V call is TRBV20-1, the J call TRBJ2-3; no firm D call. This CDR3 is built from 14 residues. From germline, CDR1 is DFQATT and CDR2 SNEGSKA (reference sequence). The V end lost 4 bases, the J end lost 1 base, and 12 bases lay between the germline ends. Written as DNA, the CDR3 is TGCAGTGCTAACTTCGCGGTACGCACAGATACGCAGTATTTT. As protein: CSANFAVRTDTQYF.

Ten or more counts support this clonotype. This chain links TRBV7-6 with TRBJ2-1, with 8 nucleotides matching TRBD2. The CDR3 runs to 14 residues. Trimming removed 5 bases from V and 5 bases from J; junction bases left unmatched: 5. Looked up from germline, CDR1 is SGHVS and CDR2 is FNYEAQ. CDR3 nucleotide sequence: TGTGCCAGCAGCGATCGAGCGGGGGACAATGAGCAGTTCTTC. Its protein is CASSDRAGDNEQFF.

This clonotype came up a few times. CDR3 in amino acids: CATSRDRIGTSGRAGELFF. CDR3 DNA sequence: TGTGCCACCAGCAGAGATAGAATTGGGACTAGCGGGAGGGCCGGGGAGCTGTTTTTT. The genes are TRBV15 and TRBJ2-2; 16 bases fit TRBD2. Germline lookup yields CDR1 LNHNV and CDR2 YYDKDF (reference sequence). Germline trimming cut 0 bases from V and 6 bases from J; bases unmatched to any gene: 7. This CDR3 region has 19 residues.

This clonotype was detected once. The chain couples TRBV5-1 to TRBJ2-3; D possibly matches TRBD1 or TRBD2 (6 bases each). Germline CDR1 SGHRS, CDR2 YFSETQ. V gave up 7 bases and J gave up 0 bases, with 15 bases separating them. The CDR3 covers 15 residues. This CDR3 is CASAERGDSTDTQYF. The CDR3 nucleotides read TGCGCCAGCGCAGAGAGGGGGGACAGCACAGATACGCAGTATTTT.

This clonotype was counted at least ten times. The V gene is TRBV24-1, the J gene TRBJ2-1; D gene uncertain. The CDR3 has 18 residues. Looked up from germline, CDR1 is KGHDR and CDR2 is SFDVKD. Trimming cost V 3 bases and J 8 bases, with 25 bases left between them. CDR3 nucleotides: TGTGCCACCAGTGATCCGCTGGGGTCGGAAGCCCAAGACGATGAGCAGTTCTTC. Translation gives CATSDPLGSEAQDDEQFF.

This clonotype was detected ten times or more. The chain couples TRBV12-3 or TRBV12-4 to TRBJ1-1; no definite D call. The CDR3 has 14 residues. Trimming pared 3 bases from V and 1 base from J, leaving 9 bases between. The CDR3 DNA follows: TGTGCCAGCAGTTTCGGCAGCCCGAACACTGAAGCTTTCTTT. Residues: CASSFGSPNTEAFF.

V and J are TRBV24-1 and TRBJ2-7, with D hard to call. The length of the CDR3 is 13 residues. Germline V CDR1 and CDR2: KGHDR, SFDVKD. The germline V and J ends were trimmed by 5 bases and 0 bases, with 7 bases remaining between them. The CDR3 DNA is TGTGCCACCAGTGCTCGAAACTCCTACGAGCAGTACTTC. Its translation is CATSARNSYEQYF.

The table lists this clonotype with a few counts. V is TRBV4-1 and J is TRBJ1-1, with TRBD1 identical over 12 bases. The CDR3 extends over 16 amino acids. Trimming took 6 bases from V and 0 from J; bases not matched to a gene: 5. Per the germline V gene, CDR1 is MGHRA and CDR2 is YSYEKL. The CDR3 loop reads CASRDRDRGLNTEAFF. The CDR3 coding sequence is TGCGCCAGCAGGGACCGGGACAGGGGGCTGAACACTGAAGCTTTCTTT.

The V call is TRBV7-7, the J call TRBJ2-5, with 12 positions matching TRBD1. Germline V gene sequence: CDR1 SSHAT, CDR2 FNYEAQ (reference sequence). V shed 5 bases, J shed 6 bases, and the junction held 7 bases outside the gene matches. The CDR3 runs 15 residues. The CDR3 DNA reads TGTGCCAGCAGCACCGGGACAGGGGGCGAAAAGACCCAGTACTTC. This codes for CASSTGTGGEKTQYF.

The V gene is TRBV7-2, the J gene TRBJ1-5; D is unclear. CDR1 SGHTA and CDR2 FQGNSA come from the germline V gene. The CDR3 length is 14 residues. The V end was cut by 3 bases, the J end by 7 bases, with 13 bases between. The CDR3: CASSFSWFDQPQHF. The CDR3 nucleotides read TGTGCCAGCAGCTTTTCATGGTTTGACCAGCCCCAGCATTTT.

J is TRBJ1-2 and V is TRBV15; tentative D call: TRBD1 (5 bases). This CDR3 spans 12 amino acids. V dropped 5 bases and J dropped 4 bases, with 8 bases sitting between them. Germline-derived CDR1 and CDR2 are LNHNV and YYDKDF (reference sequence). CDR3 sequence (DNA): TGTGCCACCAGCGAGGGGACCTATGGCTACACCTTC. Its protein product is CATSEGTYGYTF.